This TCR beta chain was captured in a study of cytomegalovirus exposure and HLA in healthy donors (dated by TCRdb to about 2017). Some background on the complete study: According to a later analysis, the 120 or so validation repertoires were produced on the same platform as the roughly 600 repertoires of the first cohort. The study aimed to test whether signatures of past pathogen exposure could be identified by cataloging public T cell receptors. A separate validation cohort of 100 to 150 different subjects was used in addition to the 666-subject first cohort. To predict cytomegalovirus infection status, the study brought together high-throughput TCR immunosequencing, statistical association of individual TCRs with disease status, and machine learning. General findings and caveats noted by the study authors: A later analysis found that TCRs clustered in the first cohort also tended to co-occur in the 130 or so validation repertoires, with 90% to 95% of cluster scores above 0. In both the original and validation cohorts, the classifier was reported to diagnose cytomegalovirus status with high specificity and sensitivity. In vitro tests confirmed that three of the cytomegalovirus-associated TCR beta chains recognize cytomegalovirus antigens. Most TCR sequences were observed very rarely across donors, whereas some public TCRs were present in many individuals. According to the authors, the approach could potentially be generalized to other disease states and immunological phenotypes. In the study, roughly 160 TCR beta chains were listed as associated with cytomegalovirus. The validation cohort had no HLA typing available for a later analysis, so co-occurrence within that cohort was assessed over all 130 or so repertoires.

The library was obtained by the immunoSEQ multiplex PCR assay. Per the source publication's procedure: A statistical classification framework was developed to diagnose cytomegalovirus status using the catalog of TCR beta chain sequences. Imported from immuneACCESS, the table was reduced by TCRdb to in-frame sequences with V and J called. These copies leave out some clones; in studies compared against another copy, an unresolved V gene accounts for under half, and the cause of the remainder is not known. V and J calls and clone size are given by that table; D and trimming were obtained from the DNA. This sample is represented by approximately 160,000 clones; approximately 89% of them were singletons. The ten largest clones take up 4% to 4.5% of the sample. The donors belonged to the validation cohort of around 130 subjects, which was separate from the 666-subject first cohort. Points on this clone: Its binding antigen is unknown. No base qualities exist here, and no much larger clone lies one base off it.

For this chain, trimming is 3 bases at the V end and 2 bases at the J end, and the number of junction bases without a gene match is 9. From the cysteine up to the phenylalanine, the CDR3 has a length of 18 residues. Only the CDR3 part of the read is kept: 54 bases, read in frame from the first base. Looking up the germline V gene yields CDR1 MGHRA and CDR2 YSYEKL. The chain links TRBV4-1 with TRBJ2-3; 12 junctional bases match TRBD2. The source of this sequence is a man younger than 35 in good health and CMV-seropositive. Specimen: PBMCs. CDR3 region: CASSQTRLAGEFTDTQYF. The bases are TGCGCCAGCAGCCAGACCCGACTAGCGGGAGAGTTCACAGATACGCAGTATTTT.